This entry describes one T cell receptor beta chain. Its antigen is not known. The J segment lost 11 bases and the V segment lost 6 bases, leaving 15 bases of the junction unmatched. Germline assignment: CDR1 MDHEN and CDR2 SYDVKM. The CDR3 totals 14 residues. Every sorted population was more than 95% pure. Reverse transcribing all isolated RNA meant expressed TCRB transcripts were sequenced. Some clones are missing from TCRdb's copy, which holds only in-frame ones; the method was immunoSEQ multiplex PCR. This sample has hundreds of thousands of clones, with over 13% found just once. These data belong to a study of beta chain features in type 1 diabetes. Study outcomes and limitations: Naive, central memory and Treg TCRB repertoires appeared more alike in patients than in healthy donors. All four CD4+ subsets from Type 1 diabetes patients carried moderately but significantly shorter TCRB CDR3s.

The sequence derives from a man between 18 and 35 years old with type 1 diabetes. The chain joins TRBV28 to TRBJ2-5; 7 positions agree with TRBD1. The sequenced sample was naive CD4+ T cells from blood. CDR3 amino acids: CASRGPGQVGEQYF. The CDR3 DNA is TGTGCCAGCAGGGGACCCGGACAGGTCGGGGAGCAGTACTTC.